This T cell receptor beta chain was sequenced for a study of breast tumors, draining lymph nodes, adjacent tissues. The germline gives CDR1 SGHVS, CDR2 FQNEAQ. The ends were cut back, 1 base at V and 5 bases at J, with 10 bases in the middle. The CDR3 contains 14 residues. TCRdb ran MiXCR on the multiplex PCR reads and lists one entry per CDR3 protein. Altogether some 170,000 distinct CDR3 sequences are present, 30% to 40% being singletons, with the ten largest covering 3.8%. This clonotype was seen many times. Breast cancer patients provided tissue from their axillary draining lymph nodes. The chain recombines TRBV7-8 with TRBJ2-3, with a tentative D call TRBD2 (6 bases). Sequences were obtained from axillary lymph node tissue. The clonotype comes from a female donor with breast cancer. Some clones in this sample may be carry-over from other donors' samples. The CDR3, as DNA: TGTGCCAGCAGCTTAGATCGGGAGCGAGATACGCAGTATTTT. Translation gives CASSLDRERDTQYF.